These 19 T cell receptor beta chains share one sample of origin, sequenced in a study of graft-versus-host responses after intestinal transplantation (dated by TCRdb to the early 2020s). Their antigens remain unidentified. The library was obtained by the immunoSEQ multiplex PCR assay. Not all clones reach the TCRdb copy of this immuneACCESS table, which keeps in-frame sequences only. Checked studies attribute under half of the gap to unresolved V genes and leave the rest unexplained. This sample is represented by over 70,000 clones; 75% to 90% of them were singletons. In total, the top ten clones hold 17% of the sample. The time point label here, explained by the study, means: cells obtained before transplantation from donor or recipient. The sequencing used unstimulated CD8+ T cells sorted from spleen or lymph node cells, collected before intestinal transplant. The receptors come from a human donor who received an intestinal transplant.

The rearrangement uses TRBV10-1 and TRBJ2-1, with TRBD2 matching over 9 bases. CDR1 and CDR2 from the germline V gene are WNHNN and SYGVQD (reference sequence). The CDR3 has 14 amino acids. The trim removed 6 bases at V and 6 bases at J, leaving 6 bases unmatched. This CDR3 is CASRLSGGSNEQFF. CDR3 in DNA: TGCGCCAGCAGACTAAGCGGGGGGTCCAATGAGCAGTTCTTC.

This clone was seen a few times. The genes are TRBV18 and TRBJ1-5, with 8 bases matching TRBD1. Germline lookup yields CDR1 KGHSH and CDR2 LQKENI. The CDR3 extends over 15 amino acids. The J segment lost 4 bases and the V segment lost 3 bases, leaving 5 bases of the junction unmatched. CDR3 residues: CASSPGTGLNQPQHF. Written as DNA, the CDR3 is TGTGCCAGCTCACCGGGGACAGGTTTAAATCAGCCCCAGCATTTT.

V gene TRBV5-4 combines with J gene TRBJ2-1; D possibly corresponds to TRBD2 (6 bases). The CDR3 has 18 residues. The V gene lost 0 bases and the J gene lost 0 bases, with 16 bases spanning the gap. Germline CDR1 is SGHNT and CDR2 is YYREEE (reference sequence). Here the CDR3 reads CASSLERTTWSSYNEQFF. The CDR3 DNA reads TGTGCCAGCAGCTTGGAAAGGACTACCTGGAGCTCCTACAATGAGCAGTTCTTC.

The chain is built from TRBV6-5 and TRBJ2-1; the match to TRBD1 covers 7 bases. V lost 7 bases to trimming and J lost 8 bases; unmatched junction nucleotides: 14. The CDR3 is 15 residues long. Germline V gives CDR1 MNHEY, CDR2 SVGAGI. The CDR3 spells CASMGWTGEADEQFF. CDR3 in DNA: TGTGCCAGCATGGGGTGGACAGGCGAGGCGGATGAGCAGTTCTTC.

The chain joins TRBV9 to TRBJ2-7, with 9 bases aligning to TRBD1. Germline assignment: CDR1 SGDLS and CDR2 YYNGEE. The J segment lost 5 bases and the V segment lost 3 bases, leaving 9 bases of the junction unmatched. This CDR3 is 15 amino acids long. The CDR3 DNA sequence: TGTGCCAGCAGCGCCGAAACGACAGGGGGGAACGAGCAGTACTTC. Translating gives CASSAETTGGNEQYF.

The V and J genes are TRBV5-1 and TRBJ2-1; 7 bases match TRBD1. The V gene end was trimmed by 4 bases and the J gene end by 4 bases; junction bases not matched to a gene: 8. CDR1 is SGHRS and CDR2 is YFSETQ in the germline V gene. The CDR3 extends over 15 amino acids. The CDR3: CASSTDRANYNEQFF. CDR3 DNA: TGCGCCAGCAGCACCGACAGGGCCAATTACAATGAGCAGTTCTTC.

J is TRBJ1-4 and V is TRBV6-6; D remains ambiguous. The CDR3 runs to 14 residues. The germline V gene has CDR1 MNHNY and CDR2 SVGAGI (reference sequence). The V gene lost 5 bases and the J gene lost 0 bases, with 7 bases spanning the gap. The DNA for the CDR3 is TGTGCCAGCAGTGGGAGTGCAACTAATGAAAAACTGTTTTTT. This encodes CASSGSATNEKLFF.

The chain combines TRBV15 with TRBJ2-5; D remains ambiguous. Looked up from germline, CDR1 is LNHNV and CDR2 is YYDKDF (reference sequence). The CDR3 contains 14 residues. The V end was cut by 4 bases, the J end by 4 bases, with 13 bases between. This CDR3 reads CATSTDSPTETQYF. In nucleotides, the CDR3 is TGTGCCACCAGCACCGACTCCCCCACAGAGACCCAGTACTTC.

The gene calls are TRBV27 and TRBJ1-1, with TRBD1 as a possible D gene (5 bases). V lost 3 bases to trimming and J lost 3 bases, with 17 bases between them. This CDR3 has 16 residues. Germline V gives CDR1 MNHEY, CDR2 SMNVEV (reference sequence). The CDR3 sequence is CASSFIRGNFDTEAFF. CDR3 sequence (DNA): TGTGCCAGCAGTTTCATAAGGGGTAATTTCGACACTGAAGCTTTCTTT.

The chain employs TRBV6-5 and TRBJ2-2, with 9 bases that match TRBD1. The length of the CDR3 is 15 residues. V trimming: 3 bases; J trimming: 7 bases; junction bases outside the gene matches: 6. Germline V gives CDR1 MNHEY, CDR2 SVGAGI. The CDR3: CASSYTDRGIGELFF. The CDR3 DNA reads TGTGCCAGCAGTTATACTGACAGGGGGATCGGGGAGCTGTTTTTT.

Regarding this clone: Other DNA variants within this sample encode the same CDR3. The gene calls are TRBV27 and TRBJ2-5, with TRBD2 matching over 7 bases. V was clipped by 0 bases and J by 5 bases; unmatched bases: 3. The germline CDR1 and CDR2 sequences are MNHEY and SMNVEV (reference sequence). The CDR3 loop spans 14 amino acids. The CDR3 nucleotides read TGTGCCAGCAGTTTATCCTGGGGGGGGGAGACCCAGTACTTC. It encodes CASSLSWGGETQYF.

The chain recombines TRBV4-2 with TRBJ1-1; possibly TRBD1 for D (6 bases). The CDR3 covers 12 residues. V lost 1 base and J 7 bases, leaving 7 bases between the germline ends. Germline V lookup: CDR1 LGHNA, CDR2 YNFKEQ. The CDR3 sequence is CASSQGQDEAFF. The DNA for the CDR3 is TGTGCCAGCAGCCAAGGACAGGATGAAGCTTTCTTT.

In nucleotides, the CDR3 is TGTGCCAGCAGTCCGACCGGGACAGGTGTTGGGGAGCAGTACTTC. Translating it yields CASSPTGTGVGEQYF. The rearrangement uses TRBV6-5 and TRBJ2-7, with 8 bases that match TRBD1. Germline V gene sequence: CDR1 MNHEY, CDR2 SVGAGI. The CDR3 runs to 15 residues. Germline trimming cut 5 bases from V and 7 bases from J; bases unmatched to any gene: 13.

This clone was detected only once. V usage is TRBV5-4 and J usage is TRBJ1-1; tentative D call: TRBD1 (5 bases). This CDR3 is built from 15 residues. CDR1 and CDR2 from the germline V gene are SGHNT and YYREEE (reference sequence). The V end lost 0 bases, the J end lost 2 bases, and 11 bases lay between the germline ends. DNA of the CDR3: TGTGCCAGCAGCTTGGGGCGGGGCCCTAACACTGAAGCTTTCTTT. Translation: CASSLGRGPNTEAFF.

The chain carries TRBV5-1 and TRBJ2-5, with D possibly matching TRBD1 (6 bases). The J call is in doubt because the DNA end fits TRBJ2-7 better. This CDR3 has 15 residues. Germline V lookup: CDR1 SGHRS, CDR2 YFSETQ. The CDR3 coding sequence is TGCGCCAGCAGCTTGGGCAGGGGCGCCTCCTACGAGCAGTACTTC. This encodes CASSLGRGASYEQYF.

V is TRBV9 and J is TRBJ1-2; 10 bases fit TRBD1. The ends lost 4 bases at V and 4 bases at J; junction bases unmatched: 7. The V gene's germline CDR1 is SGDLS and CDR2 YYNGEE. The CDR3 is 15 residues long. The CDR3 here is CASSSWTGGIYGYTF. As DNA, the CDR3 is TGTGCCAGCAGCAGCTGGACAGGGGGTATCTATGGCTACACCTTC.

V usage is TRBV6-6 and J usage is TRBJ1-5; no reliable D call. CDR3 length: 12 residues. Per germline, CDR1 MNHNY and CDR2 SVGAGI (reference sequence). V was trimmed by 8 bases and J by 0 bases, leaving 5 bases between them. This chain's CDR3 is CASGISNQPQHF. As DNA, the CDR3 is TGTGCCAGCGGGATTAGCAATCAGCCCCAGCATTTT.

The V gene is TRBV27, the J gene TRBJ2-3, with D maybe TRBD2 (5 bases). V lost 6 bases, J lost 3 bases, and 19 bases lay in between. The germline gives CDR1 MNHEY, CDR2 SMNVEV (reference sequence). The CDR3 consists of 16 residues. CDR3 DNA: TGTGCCAGCAGCCTGACCCCTAGCCTAGGTACAGATACGCAGTATTTT. Translating it yields CASSLTPSLGTDTQYF.

The rearrangement uses TRBV2 and TRBJ2-7; perhaps TRBD2 as D (7 bases). The CDR3 spans 16 residues. V lost 2 bases and J lost 0, with 14 bases in between. Germline assignment: CDR1 SNHLY and CDR2 FYNNEI. The CDR3 sequence: CASSEQGGGSSYEQYF. The CDR3 DNA is TGTGCCAGCAGTGAACAAGGGGGAGGGAGCTCCTACGAGCAGTACTTC.